Each of the 17 T cell receptor beta chains below was sequenced from the same sample in a study of metastatic and nonmetastatic thyroid tumors. TCRdb reprocessed the PCR reads via MiXCR. The sample has 35,000 to 45,000 clones, 3% to 3.5% seen once; the top ten hold approximately 9.6%. Before thyroid surgery, none of the patients had received any treatment. Sequenced: blood. The receptors come from a female donor with papillary thyroid cancer or a benign thyroid nodule (not recorded which). Some clones in this sample may be carry-over from other donors' samples.

At least ten counts were recorded for this clone. The chain links TRBV2 to TRBJ1-6; no clear D gene. Germline CDR1 SNHLY, CDR2 FYNNEI. The ends were cut back, 2 bases at V and 0 bases at J, with 5 bases in the middle. CDR3 length: 15 residues. The CDR3 bases are TGTGCCAGCAGTGAATGGAGCTCCTATAATTCACCCCTCCACTTT. Residues: CASSEWSSYNSPLHF.

This chain links TRBV7-2 with TRBJ2-7; TRBD2 aligns across 7 bases. The CDR3 contains 16 residues. CDR1 is SGHTA and CDR2 is FQGNSA in the germline V gene. Germline trimming cut 2 bases from V and 2 bases from J; bases unmatched to any gene: 9. DNA of the CDR3: TGTGCCAGCAGCTTATCCCCCAGCGGGATAACCTACGAGCAGTACTTC. This sequence encodes CASSLSPSGITYEQYF.

This clone came up a few times. The rearrangement joins TRBV12-5 to TRBJ2-1, with 11 bases matching TRBD2. The CDR3 contains 19 residues. Trimming at V came to 10 bases and at J to 0 bases, leaving 17 bases not matched to a gene. The germline V gene has CDR1 LGHNT and CDR2 FRNRAP. The CDR3 nucleotides are TGTGCTATTTGTCCCTCCCCCCGACTAGCGGGGCTCTCCTACAATGAGCAGTTCTTC. Amino acids: CAICPSPRLAGLSYNEQFF.

This clone was seen more than once but under ten times. The rearrangement joins TRBV5-1 to TRBJ2-3; 12 nucleotides match TRBD2. The CDR3 has 15 amino acids. Trimming cost V 7 bases and J 6 bases; bases outside gene matches: 9. From germline, CDR1 is SGHRS and CDR2 YFSETQ. CDR3 sequence: CASWGRLAGADTQYF. The DNA for the CDR3 is TGCGCCAGCTGGGGGCGACTAGCGGGAGCGGATACGCAGTATTTT.

V gene TRBV2 combines with J gene TRBJ1-1; D gene uncertain. Trimming cost V 1 base and J 12 bases, with 15 bases left between them. Germline CDR1 and CDR2: SNHLY and FYNNEI. The CDR3 sequence is 13 residues long. The CDR3 sequence is CASSEGAPQRSFF. CDR3 bases: TGTGCCAGCAGTGAAGGGGCGCCGCAGAGGTCTTTCTTT. Filled out from reference TRBV2 and TRBJ1-1, the complete variable domain reads EPEVTQTPSHQVTQMGQEVILRCVPISNHLYFYWYRQILGQKVEFLVSFYNNEISEKSEIFDDQFSVERPDGSNFTLKIRSTKLEDSAMYFCASSEGAPQRSFFGQGTRLTVV.

This chain joins TRBV19 and TRBJ1-2; TRBD1 aligns across 10 bases. The CDR3 runs 15 residues. The junction had 10 bases not matched to a gene; V was cut back by 7 bases and J by 5 bases. The germline V gene encodes CDR1 LNHDA and CDR2 SQIVND (reference sequence). CDR3 in amino acids: CASKTAGTGVYGYTF. DNA of the CDR3: TGTGCCAGTAAAACAGCCGGGACAGGGGTATATGGCTACACCTTC.

Notes on this clone: One end of the junction is discordant with germline, which a read error may explain. The rearrangement links TRBV28 to TRBJ2-7; D call uncertain. The germline V gene has CDR1 MDHEN and CDR2 SYDVKM. The CDR3 is 13 amino acids. This CDR3 is CASSSRNPYEQNF. CDR3 sequence (DNA): TGTGCCAGCAGCTCTCGGAACCCCTACGAACAGAACTTC.

This clone was seen ten or more times. The chain is built from TRBV6-2 or TRBV6-3 and TRBJ1-5; D remains ambiguous. From germline, CDR1 is MNHEY and CDR2 SVGEGT. The germline V and J ends were trimmed by 5 bases and 6 bases, with 5 bases remaining between them. The CDR3 length is 11 residues. In DNA, the CDR3 is TGTGCCAGCAGTGCCGGTCAGCCCCAGCATTTT. Translation gives CASSAGQPQHF.

This clone was observed many times. V and J are TRBV7-9 and TRBJ1-1; TRBD1 matches at 7 bases. The CDR3 runs 15 residues. V was pared by 2 bases and J by 2 bases, with 5 bases of the junction left unmatched. Germline CDR1 SEHNR, CDR2 FQNEAQ (reference sequence). This chain's CDR3 is CASSLSGTANTEAFF. The CDR3 DNA is TGTGCCAGCAGCTTAAGCGGGACAGCCAACACTGAAGCTTTCTTT.

This clone has at least ten counts. The chain combines TRBV29-1 with TRBJ2-1; D gene ambiguous. Germline CDR1 reads SQVTM; CDR2 reads ANQGSEA. Trimming stripped 0 bases from V and 4 bases from J, with 1 base between. CDR3 size: 11 residues. CDR3 loop: CSVEEYNEQFF. The CDR3, as DNA: TGCAGCGTTGAAGAGTACAATGAGCAGTTCTTC.

This clone was recorded a few times. The chain carries TRBV19 and TRBJ2-6; 14 nucleotides line up with TRBD2. CDR1 and CDR2 (germline): LNHDA, SQIVND (reference sequence). There are 17 residues in the CDR3. V trimming: 9 bases; J trimming: 2 bases; junction bases outside the gene matches: 6. Written as DNA, the CDR3 is TGTGCCAGCCTACCGGGACTAGCGGGAGCTGGGGCCAACGTCCTGACTTTC. Translated, it gives CASLPGLAGAGANVLTF. The complete variable domain, with remaining parts taken from reference TRBV19 and TRBJ2-6, reads DGGITQSPKYLFRKEGQNVTLSCEQNLNHDAMYWYRQDPGQGLRLIYYSQIVNDFQKGDIAEGYSVSREKKESFPLTVTSAQKNPTAFYLCASLPGLAGAGANVLTFGAGSRLTVL.

This clone was counted at least ten times. The rearrangement joins TRBV27 to TRBJ1-1; possible D gene TRBD1, 5 bases. This CDR3 is built from 15 residues. Trimming took off 5 bases at V and 1 base at J, with 14 bases between the two ends. CDR1 and CDR2 from the germline V gene are MNHEY and SMNVEV (reference sequence). The CDR3 nucleotides are TGTGCCAGCAGTAAATCACAGGTCGGGAACACTGAAGCTTTCTTT. Residues: CASSKSQVGNTEAFF.

This clone was seen many times. This chain connects TRBV6-1 to TRBJ1-4; 7 bases fit TRBD1. Germline assignment: CDR1 MNHNS and CDR2 SASEGT. V was clipped by 3 bases and J by 10 bases; unmatched bases: 14. The CDR3 totals 16 residues. The CDR3 protein is CASSDLGGQRRVKLFF. CDR3 bases: TGTGCCAGCAGTGATCTCGGGGGACAGCGGAGGGTAAAACTGTTTTTT.

This clone was seen repeatedly, ten times or more. The CDR3 spells CASSLGQGQNEKLFF. CDR3 sequence (DNA): TGTGCCAGCAGTTTAGGCCAGGGCCAGAATGAAAAACTGTTTTTT. This chain uses TRBV28 with TRBJ1-4; perhaps TRBD1 as D (5 bases). The CDR3 spans 15 residues. Per the germline V gene, CDR1 is MDHEN and CDR2 is SYDVKM. Trimming shortened V by 2 bases and J by 5 bases, and 12 bases separated the two germline ends. The full variable domain, in which reference TRBV28 and TRBJ1-4 provide the parts outside the CDR3, is DVKVTQSSRYLVKRTGEKVFLECVQDMDHENMFWYRQDPGLGLRLIYFSYDVKMKEKGDIPEGYSVSREKKERFSLILESASTNQTSMYLCASSLGQGQNEKLFFGSGTQLSVL.

The table lists this clone with many counts. J is TRBJ2-7 and V is TRBV19; weak D call: TRBD1 (6 bases). Germline assignment: CDR1 LNHDA and CDR2 SQIVND (reference sequence). The CDR3 has 15 amino acids. V lost 5 bases, J lost 3 bases, and 17 bases lay in between. The CDR3 nucleotides read TGTGCCAGTAGTGCTTCGACAGGTTGGGTCTACGAGCAGTACTTC. Encoded protein: CASSASTGWVYEQYF.

This chain links TRBV20-1 with TRBJ2-3; no clear D. CDR3 length equals 17 residues. Germline values: CDR1 DFQATT, CDR2 SNEGSKA (reference sequence). V was pared by 0 bases and J by 4 bases, with 20 bases between. This chain's CDR3 is CSARDSLLGSGPDTQYF. The CDR3 region has the DNA TGCAGTGCTAGAGATTCTTTGTTAGGCAGTGGGCCAGATACGCAGTATTTT.

This chain connects TRBV12-3 or TRBV12-4 to TRBJ2-3; 9 positions agree with TRBD2. V shed 2 bases and J 1 base; nucleotides not matched to a gene: 13. The CDR3 length is 19 residues. The CDR3 sequence: CASSLSGSGSAGGTDTQYF. CDR3 nucleotide sequence: TGTGCCAGCAGTTTATCAGGTAGCGGGAGTGCCGGTGGCACAGATACGCAGTATTTT.